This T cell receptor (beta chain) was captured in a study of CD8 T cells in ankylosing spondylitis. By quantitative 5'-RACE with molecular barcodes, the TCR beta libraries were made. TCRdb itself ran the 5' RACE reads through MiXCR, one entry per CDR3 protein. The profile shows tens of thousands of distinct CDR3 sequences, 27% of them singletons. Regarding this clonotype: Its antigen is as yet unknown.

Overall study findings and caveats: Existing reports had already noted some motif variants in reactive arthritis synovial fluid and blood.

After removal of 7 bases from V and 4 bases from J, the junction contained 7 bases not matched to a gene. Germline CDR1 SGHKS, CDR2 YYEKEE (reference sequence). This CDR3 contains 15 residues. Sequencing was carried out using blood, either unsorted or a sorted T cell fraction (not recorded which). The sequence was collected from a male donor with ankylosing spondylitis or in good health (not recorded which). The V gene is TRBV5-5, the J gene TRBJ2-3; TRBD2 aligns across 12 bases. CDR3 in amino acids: CASFPSGREADTQYF. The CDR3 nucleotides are TGTGCCAGCTTTCCTAGCGGGAGGGAGGCAGATACGCAGTATTTT.